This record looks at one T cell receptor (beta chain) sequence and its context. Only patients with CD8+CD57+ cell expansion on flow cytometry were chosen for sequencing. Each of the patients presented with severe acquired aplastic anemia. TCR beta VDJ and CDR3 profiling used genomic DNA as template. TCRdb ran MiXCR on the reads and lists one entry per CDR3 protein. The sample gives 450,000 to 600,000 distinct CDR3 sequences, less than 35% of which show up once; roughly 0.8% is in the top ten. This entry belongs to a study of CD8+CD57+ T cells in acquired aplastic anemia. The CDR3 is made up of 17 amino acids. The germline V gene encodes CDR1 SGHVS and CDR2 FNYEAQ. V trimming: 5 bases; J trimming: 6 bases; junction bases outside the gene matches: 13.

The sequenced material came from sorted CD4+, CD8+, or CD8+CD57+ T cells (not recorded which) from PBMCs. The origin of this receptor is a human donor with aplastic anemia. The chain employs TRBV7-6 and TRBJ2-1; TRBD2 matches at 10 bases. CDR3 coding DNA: TGTGCCAGCAGCCTCCTACTCCTAGCGGGAGAACGCAATGAGCAGTTCTTC. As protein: CASSLLLLAGERNEQFF.